This entry lists 4 T cell receptor beta chains sequenced from one sample in a study of shared clonotypes between healthy human individuals. CD8 cells classed as naive were CD45RO-negative and positively selected for CCR7, excluding terminally differentiated effector memory CD45RA+ cells. TCRdb's copy holds only in-frame clones and misses some; the assay was immunoSEQ multiplex PCR. The sample has hundreds of thousands of clones, 90% to 97% seen once. Sequenced: naive CD8+ T cells sorted from blood. The source of these receptors is a young woman in good health.

This clone is a singleton in its sample. V gene TRBV7-6 combines with J gene TRBJ2-7, with TRBD2 matching 14 bases. The germline CDR1 and CDR2 sequences are SGHVS and FNYEAQ. Trimming removed 5 bases from V and 10 bases from J; junction bases left unmatched: 13. There are 16 residues in the CDR3. The CDR3 here is CASSPSRLAGGGPQYF. The DNA for the CDR3 is TGTGCCAGCAGCCCGAGCAGACTAGCGGGAGGGGGTCCTCAGTACTTC.

The chain carries TRBV7-2 and TRBJ1-1; tentatively, D is TRBD1 (6 bases). Looked up from germline, CDR1 is SGHTA and CDR2 is FQGNSA. The CDR3 has 13 residues. Trimming took off 7 bases at V and 5 bases at J, with 14 bases between the two ends. The CDR3 DNA reads as TGTGCCAGCACCGAGGGGGAGGTGACTGAAGCTTTCTTT. Amino acids: CASTEGEVTEAFF.

V and J are TRBV27 and TRBJ2-7; possibly TRBD2 for D (5 bases). Germline V gene data show CDR1 as MNHEY and CDR2 as SMNVEV (reference sequence). The CDR3 contains 15 residues. Trimming took off 6 bases at V and 1 base at J, with 16 bases between the two ends. This CDR3 reads CASRSLDSLSYEQYF. CDR3 in DNA: TGTGCCAGCAGATCCCTGGACTCACTTTCCTACGAGCAGTACTTC.

The chain carries TRBV27 and TRBJ2-1; the match to TRBD2 covers 9 bases. The trim removed 1 base at V and 10 bases at J, leaving 8 bases unmatched. The CDR3 runs to 15 residues. Germline loops: CDR1 MNHEY, CDR2 SMNVEV (reference sequence). The CDR3 DNA reads TGTGCCAGCAGTTTATTTAGCGGGAGCCGCTCAGAGCAGTTCTTC. This encodes CASSLFSGSRSEQFF.